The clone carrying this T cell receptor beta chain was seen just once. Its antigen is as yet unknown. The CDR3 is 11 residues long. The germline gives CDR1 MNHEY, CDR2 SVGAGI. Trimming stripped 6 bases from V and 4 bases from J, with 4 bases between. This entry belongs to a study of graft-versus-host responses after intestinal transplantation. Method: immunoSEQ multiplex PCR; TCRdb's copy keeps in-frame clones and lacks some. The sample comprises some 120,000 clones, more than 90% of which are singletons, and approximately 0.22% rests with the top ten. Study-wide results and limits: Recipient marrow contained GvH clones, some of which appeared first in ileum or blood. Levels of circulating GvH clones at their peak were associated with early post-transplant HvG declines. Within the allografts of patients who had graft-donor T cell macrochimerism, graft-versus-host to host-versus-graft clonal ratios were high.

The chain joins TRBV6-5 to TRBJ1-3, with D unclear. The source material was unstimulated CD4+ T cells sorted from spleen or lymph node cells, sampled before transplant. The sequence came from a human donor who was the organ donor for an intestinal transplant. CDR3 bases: TGTGCCAGCAGAAGGGGAAACACCATATATTTT. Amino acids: CASRRGNTIYF.